A selection of T cell receptor beta chains follows, all from one sample in a study of Tregs in tolerant kidney transplant recipients. Assay: immunoSEQ multiplex PCR; the TCRdb copy retains only in-frame clones and omits some. Of fewer than 60,000 clones listed, around 93% were seen once; the top ten hold 15%. The sample here was CD8+ T cells from blood (PBMCs), taken 24 months after the transplant. All receptors derive from a human patient who received a combined kidney and bone marrow transplant. Part of the T cell pool may stem from the graft donor. The CDR3 runs from the conserved cysteine through the conserved F or W. A D gene is named only where the DNA matches it firmly. The size of a clone is reported for some rows only, either as once, few or many, or as a class for expanded clones.

d_call j_call clone_size v_call cdr3_aa cdr3_nt
TRBD2 TRBJ2-1 - TRBV27 CATAGRGGRNEQFF TGTGCCACCGCGGGGAGGGGTGGACGCAATGAGCAGTTCTTC
- TRBJ1-1 once TRBV7-9 CASTPYGTEAFF TGTGCCAGCACCCCCTACGGCACTGAAGCTTTCTTT
TRBD1 TRBJ1-2 - TRBV5-4 CASTETGGNYGYTF TGTGCCAGCACCGAAACAGGGGGGAACTATGGCTACACCTTC
- TRBJ2-7 - TRBV19 CATRRDTSYEQYF TGTGCCACTAGGAGGGACACTTCCTACGAGCAGTACTTC
- TRBJ2-1 - TRBV7-2 CASSLDISANEQFF TGTGCCAGCAGCTTAGATATTAGCGCCAATGAGCAGTTCTTC
TRBD2 TRBJ2-3 - TRBV7-3 CASSSPGTSGEDTQYF TGTGCCAGCAGCTCCCCCGGGACTAGCGGAGAAGATACGCAGTATTTT
TRBD1 TRBJ2-7 - TRBV7-9 CASSPRQGNNEQYF TGTGCCAGCAGCCCAAGACAGGGTAACAACGAGCAGTACTTC
- TRBJ1-5 - TRBV19 CASSIARNQPQHF TGTGCCAGTAGTATAGCCAGGAACCAGCCCCAGCATTTT
- TRBJ1-2 few TRBV6-1 CASSEVTTGPYGYTF TGTGCCAGCAGTGAAGTAACGACAGGCCCCTATGGCTACACCTTC
- TRBJ2-7 - TRBV28 CASSRRQASYEQYF TGTGCCAGCAGCCGACGACAGGCCTCCTACGAGCAGTACTTC
- TRBJ2-2 - TRBV10-1 CAGQGGGNTGELFF TGCGCCGGCCAGGGAGGGGGAAACACCGGGGAGCTGTTTTTT
TRBD1 TRBJ2-3 once TRBV30 CAWSPGTGSDTQYF TGTGCCTGGAGTCCCGGGACAGGGTCGGATACGCAGTATTTT
- TRBJ1-1 - TRBV19 CASSLGGQQAFF TGTGCCAGTAGTTTAGGGGGACAACAAGCTTTCTTT
TRBD2 TRBJ2-7 - TRBV19 CASSPGLAGTYEQYF TGTGCCAGTAGTCCCGGACTAGCGGGGACCTACGAGCAGTACTTC
- TRBJ1-5 once TRBV4-2 CASSQEAGDEDQPQHF TGTGCCAGCAGCCAAGAGGCGGGGGACGAGGATCAGCCCCAGCATTTT
- TRBJ2-7 - TRBV9 CASSVGADLWYEQYF TGTGCCAGCAGCGTAGGAGCGGACCTCTGGTACGAGCAGTACTTC
TRBD2 TRBJ2-3 - TRBV28 CASSYRRGGRTDTQYF TGTGCCAGCAGCTACCGTCGGGGGGGGCGCACAGATACGCAGTATTTT
- TRBJ2-2 - TRBV7-9 CASSLVLTGELFF TGTGCCAGCAGCTTAGTCCTGACCGGGGAGCTGTTTTTT
- TRBJ2-3 - TRBV7-7 CASSRDTQYF TGTGCCAGCAGCCGAGATACGCAGTATTTT
TRBD2 TRBJ2-1 - TRBV9 CASSSAPGLAGWEQFF TGTGCCAGCAGCTCAGCACCGGGACTAGCGGGATGGGAGCAGTTCTTC
- TRBJ2-1 - TRBV13 CASSPLVPLGEQFF TGTGCCAGCAGCCCTCTGGTCCCCCTCGGTGAGCAGTTCTTC
TRBD1 TRBJ2-7 once TRBV13 CASSLRDRGTYEQYF TGTGCCAGCAGCCTCCGGGACAGGGGGACCTACGAGCAGTACTTC
- TRBJ2-7 once TRBV4-2 CASSPGQQYEQYF TGTGCCAGCAGCCCCGGACAGCAGTACGAGCAGTACTTC
- TRBJ2-7 - TRBV4-3 CASSQDFPAGSSYEQYF TGCGCCAGCAGCCAAGATTTCCCCGCCGGGTCATCCTACGAGCAGTACTTC
TRBD2 TRBJ2-2 - TRBV7-8 CASSWVLAGAFNTGELFF TGTGCCAGCAGCTGGGTCCTAGCGGGGGCCTTCAACACCGGGGAGCTGTTTTTT
TRBD1 TRBJ2-7 - TRBV18 CASSITDRGNEQYF TGTGCCAGCTCAATAACGGACAGGGGAAACGAGCAGTACTTC
- TRBJ2-7 - TRBV5-1 CASSRAGRLVGEYEQYF TGCGCCAGCAGTCGGGCAGGCCGATTGGTCGGGGAGTACGAGCAGTACTTC
TRBD1 TRBJ1-5 - TRBV5-1 CASSLRQGNSNQPQHF TGCGCCAGCAGCTTGAGACAGGGAAATAGCAATCAGCCCCAGCATTTT
TRBD2 TRBJ2-2 - TRBV13 CASSQALREGTGELFF TGTGCCAGCAGTCAAGCCTTGCGGGAGGGCACCGGGGAGCTGTTTTTT
TRBD1 TRBJ1-5 - TRBV30 CAWTRTGYSNQPQHF TGTGCCTGGACTCGGACAGGGTACAGCAATCAGCCCCAGCATTTT
- TRBJ1-3 - TRBV13 CASSLGQAVGNTIYF TGTGCCAGCAGCTTAGGACAGGCTGTTGGAAACACCATATATTTT
- TRBJ1-6 once TRBV12-2 CASRFYSGTVNSPLHF TGTGCAAGTCGCTTCTACTCCGGGACAGTTAATTCACCCCTCCACTTT
- TRBJ2-7 - TRBV9 CASSPRERAYEQYF TGTGCCAGCAGCCCTCGGGAGCGGGCCTACGAGCAGTACTTC
TRBD2 TRBJ2-2 - TRBV7-7 CASSPLAGVGELFF TGTGCCAGCAGCCCTCTAGCGGGCGTCGGGGAGCTGTTTTTT
- TRBJ2-3 - TRBV5-6 CASSFKASSTDTQYF TGTGCCAGCAGCTTCAAAGCGTCTAGCACAGATACGCAGTATTTT
- TRBJ2-7 once TRBV27 CASSLFGSSYEQYF TGTGCCAGCAGTTTATTCGGGAGCTCCTACGAGCAGTACTTC
TRBD2 TRBJ2-5 - TRBV19 CASSIDLGLAETQYF TGTGCCAGTAGTATAGATCTCGGACTAGCGGAGACCCAGTACTTC
- TRBJ1-4 - TRBV5-1 CASSSRGWGTNEKLFF TGCGCCAGCAGCTCTCGAGGGTGGGGAACTAATGAAAAACTGTTTTTT
- TRBJ2-3 - TRBV6-6 CASSLSSESTDTQYF TGTGCCAGCAGTTTGTCTAGCGAGAGCACAGATACGCAGTATTTT
TRBD1 TRBJ1-3 - TRBV11-2 CASSKNRGIDTIYF TGTGCCAGCAGCAAAAACAGGGGGATAGACACCATATATTTT
- TRBJ2-7 few TRBV10-1 CASSEGRRRDYEQYF TGCGCCAGCAGTGAAGGGAGGCGGAGAGACTACGAGCAGTACTTC
- TRBJ2-1 - TRBV19 CASNLAEGYNEQFF TGTGCCAGTAATTTGGCGGAGGGATACAATGAGCAGTTCTTC
- TRBJ2-7 - TRBV7-9 CAINEGVVSYEQYF TGTGCCATCAATGAGGGGGTCGTATCTTACGAGCAGTACTTC
TRBD2 TRBJ2-3 - TRBV7-2 CASSLYAGGSGDTQYF TGTGCCAGCAGCTTATACGCGGGGGGGAGCGGGGATACGCAGTATTTT
- TRBJ2-5 - TRBV6-5 CASSYYDRQETQYF TGTGCCAGCAGTTATTACGACAGGCAAGAGACCCAGTACTTC
TRBD2 TRBJ2-1 - TRBV9 CASSQEGLAPNEQFF TGTGCCAGCAGCCAAGAAGGACTAGCGCCGAATGAGCAGTTCTTC
- TRBJ2-2 - TRBV30 CAWMEYGELFF TGTGCCTGGATGGAGTATGGGGAGCTGTTTTTT